A single sample is the source of the 5 T cell receptor beta chains below, sequenced in a study of control samples from healthy donors and cancer patients. TCRdb's table, derived via immunoSEQ multiplex PCR, lists solely in-frame clones and lacks some. The profile shows 150,000 to 200,000 clones, 70% to 90% of them singletons. The sequenced sample consisted of blood. The receptor set was obtained from a woman under 40 in good health.

V and J are TRBV7-2 and TRBJ1-3; maybe TRBD1 (5 bases). The CDR3 sequence is 17 residues long. CDR1 is SGHTA and CDR2 is FQGNSA in the germline V gene. Trimming stripped 2 bases from V and 9 bases from J, with 23 bases between. DNA of the CDR3: TGTGCCAGCAGCTTAAGCGGGGCCGAAGGTGGGAGTAGCACCATATATTTT. Translation: CASSLSGAEGGSSTIYF.

V is TRBV15 and J is TRBJ2-6, with 10 bases aligning to TRBD1. This CDR3 comprises 18 residues. The J segment lost 2 bases and the V segment lost 3 bases, leaving 7 bases of the junction unmatched. CDR1 is LNHNV, CDR2 YYDKDF, per germline (reference sequence). Here the CDR3 reads CATSSLGQGSPGANVLTF. The CDR3 DNA follows: TGTGCCACCAGCAGTTTGGGACAGGGGAGTCCTGGGGCCAACGTCCTGACTTTC.

This clone was seen only once. The rearrangement uses TRBV6-2 or TRBV6-3 and TRBJ2-1; D is unclear. The CDR3 sequence is 15 residues long. The germline V gene encodes CDR1 MNHEY and CDR2 SVGEGT. V dropped 0 bases and J dropped 0 bases, with 6 bases sitting between them. DNA for the CDR3: TGTGCCAGCAGTTACTCCGTCGGCTCCTACAATGAGCAGTTCTTC. Translating gives CASSYSVGSYNEQFF.

This clone was seen a handful of times. The chain links TRBV15 to TRBJ1-3, with 7 bases lining up with TRBD1. This CDR3 has 15 amino acids. The J segment lost 2 bases and the V segment lost 3 bases, leaving 4 bases of the junction unmatched. Germline loops: CDR1 LNHNV, CDR2 YYDKDF (reference sequence). CDR3 sequence reads: CATSSGTDPGNTIYF. The CDR3 coding sequence is TGTGCCACCAGCAGCGGGACAGACCCTGGAAACACCATATATTTT. The full variable domain, with the rest looked up from reference TRBV15 and TRBJ1-3, is DAMVIQNPRYQVTQFGKPVTLSCSQTLNHNVMYWYQQKSSQAPKLLFHYYDKDFNNEADTPDNFQSRRPNTSFCFLDIRSPGLGDTAMYLCATSSGTDPGNTIYFGEGSWLTVV.

The genes are TRBV15 and TRBJ2-1; no clear D gene. The CDR3 runs 13 residues. Deletions cut 0 bases from V and 7 bases from J, with 7 bases between. Germline V gene data show CDR1 as LNHNV and CDR2 as YYDKDF (reference sequence). The CDR3 DNA reads TGTGCCACCAGCAGAGATGTGCTTAATGAGCAGTTCTTC. Translation: CATSRDVLNEQFF. The full variable domain, its missing parts supplied by reference TRBV15 and TRBJ2-1, is DAMVIQNPRYQVTQFGKPVTLSCSQTLNHNVMYWYQQKSSQAPKLLFHYYDKDFNNEADTPDNFQSRRPNTSFCFLDIRSPGLGDTAMYLCATSRDVLNEQFFGPGTRLTVL.